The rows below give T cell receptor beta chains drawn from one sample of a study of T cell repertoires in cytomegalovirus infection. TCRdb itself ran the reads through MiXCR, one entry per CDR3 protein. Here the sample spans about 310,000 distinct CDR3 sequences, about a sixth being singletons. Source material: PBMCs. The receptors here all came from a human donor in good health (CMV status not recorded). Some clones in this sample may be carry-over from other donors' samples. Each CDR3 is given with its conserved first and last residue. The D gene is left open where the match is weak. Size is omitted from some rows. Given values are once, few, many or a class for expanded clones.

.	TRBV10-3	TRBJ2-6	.	CAIWNDVDHNVLTF	TGTGCCATCTGGAATGATGTGGACCACAACGTCCTGACTTTC
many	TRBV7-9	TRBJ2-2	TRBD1	CASSPPGQITGELFF	TGTGCCAGCAGCCCGCCGGGACAGATCACCGGGGAGCTGTTTTTT
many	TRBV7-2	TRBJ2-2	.	CASSLVLADTGELFF	TGTGCCAGCAGCTTAGTCTTGGCGGACACCGGGGAGCTGTTTTTT
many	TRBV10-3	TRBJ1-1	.	CAINRGLLITEAFF	TGTGCCATCAATCGTGGGTTACTGATCACTGAAGCTTTCTTT
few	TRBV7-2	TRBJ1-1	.	CASSELKFRTEAFF	TGTGCCAGCAGCGAACTTAAATTCCGAACTGAAGCTTTCTTT
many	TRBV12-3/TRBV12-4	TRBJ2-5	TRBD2	CASSVPGLGETQYF	TGTGCCAGCAGTGTTCCGGGACTAGGAGAGACCCAGTACTTC
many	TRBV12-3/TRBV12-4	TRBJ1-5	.	CASSPPPPGNQPQHF	TGTGCCAGCAGTCCTCCTCCCCCAGGCAATCAGCCCCAGCATTTT
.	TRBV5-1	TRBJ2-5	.	CASSLDQGWGETQYF	TGCGCCAGCAGCTTGGATCAGGGTTGGGGCGAGACCCAGTACTTC
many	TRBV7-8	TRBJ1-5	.	CASSYPTGRDQPQHF	TGTGCCAGCAGCTACCCTACAGGGAGGGATCAGCCCCAGCATTTT
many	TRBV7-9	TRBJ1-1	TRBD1	CASSDRAPEAFF	TGTGCCAGCAGCGACAGGGCTCCTGAAGCTTTCTTT
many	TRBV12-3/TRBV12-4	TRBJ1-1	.	CASSLNPAMNTEAFF	TGTGCCAGCAGTTTAAATCCGGCGATGAACACTGAAGCTTTCTTT
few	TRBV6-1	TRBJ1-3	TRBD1	CASRAGTGGNTIYF	TGTGCCAGCAGGGCTGGGACAGGAGGAAACACCATATATTTT
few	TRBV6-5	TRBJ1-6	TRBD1	CASSWTGRNSPLHF	TGTGCCAGCAGTTGGACAGGGCGAAATTCACCCCTCCACTTT
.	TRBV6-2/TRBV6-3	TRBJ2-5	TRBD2	CASRNSGEETQYF	TGTGCCAGCAGGAATAGCGGGGAAGAGACCCAGTACTTC
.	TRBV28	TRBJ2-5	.	CASKQHKETQYF	TGTGCCAGCAAACAGCATAAAGAGACCCAGTACTTC
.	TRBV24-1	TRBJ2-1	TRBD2	CATSDPTSGGADEQFF	TGTGCCACCAGTGACCCGACTAGCGGGGGGGCAGATGAGCAGTTCTTC
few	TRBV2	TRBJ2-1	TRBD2	CASSVAGLAWNEQFF	TGTGCCAGCAGTGTGGCGGGACTAGCGTGGAATGAGCAGTTCTTC
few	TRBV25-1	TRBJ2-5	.	CASSVRQYHNQETQYF	TGTGCCAGCAGTGTAAGGCAGTATCACAACCAAGAGACCCAGTACTTC
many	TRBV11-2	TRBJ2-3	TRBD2	CASSLDPGLTSGGRGDTQYF	TGTGCCAGCAGCTTAGATCCTGGACTGACTAGCGGGGGGCGGGGAGATACGCAGTATTTT
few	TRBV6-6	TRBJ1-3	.	CASSYAQATSGNTIYF	TGTGCCAGCAGTTACGCACAGGCGACCTCTGGAAACACCATATATTTT
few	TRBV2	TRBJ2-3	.	CASRLTGSPDTQYF	TGTGCCAGCAGACTGACAGGTAGCCCAGATACGCAGTATTTT
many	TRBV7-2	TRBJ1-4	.	CASSIGPGTTNEKLFF	TGTGCCAGCAGCATAGGCCCCGGGACAACTAATGAAAAACTGTTTTTT
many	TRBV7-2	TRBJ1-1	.	CASSLSWAMNTEAFF	TGTGCCAGCAGCTTATCATGGGCGATGAACACTGAAGCTTTCTTT
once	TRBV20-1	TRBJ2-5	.	CSARAVTRRQETQYF	TGCAGTGCTAGAGCCGTGACAAGACGACAAGAGACCCAGTACTTC
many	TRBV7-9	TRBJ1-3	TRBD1	CASSPEWGQGLSGNTIYF	TGTGCCAGCAGCCCCGAATGGGGACAGGGCCTATCTGGAAACACCATATATTTT
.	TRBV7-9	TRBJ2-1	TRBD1	CASSDRVGIHNEQFF	TGTGCCAGCAGCGACAGGGTAGGGATCCACAATGAGCAGTTCTTC
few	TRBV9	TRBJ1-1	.	CASSAYRSLRDLNTEAFF	TGTGCCAGCAGCGCCTATCGGTCCCTCCGGGATTTGAACACTGAAGCTTTCTTT
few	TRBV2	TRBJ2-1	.	CASSEGPYNEQFF	TGTGCCAGCAGTGAAGGGCCCTACAATGAGCAGTTCTTC
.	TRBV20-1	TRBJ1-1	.	CSARGQHTEAFF	TGCAGTGCTAGAGGACAGCACACTGAAGCTTTCTTT
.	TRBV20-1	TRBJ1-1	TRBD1	CSARDSGGAVTEAFF	TGCAGTGCTAGAGATTCAGGGGGCGCGGTCACTGAAGCTTTCTTT
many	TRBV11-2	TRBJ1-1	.	CASSPLQGGVTEAFF	TGTGCCAGCAGCCCGCTACAGGGTGGGGTCACTGAAGCTTTCTTT
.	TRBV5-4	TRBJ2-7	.	CASSSPGRVTLEYF	TGTGCCAGCAGCTCACCCGGGCGAGTCACCCTGGAGTACTTC
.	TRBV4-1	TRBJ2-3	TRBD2	CASSQSLAGVPDTQYF	TGCGCCAGCAGCCAATCGTTAGCGGGGGTCCCAGATACGCAGTATTTT
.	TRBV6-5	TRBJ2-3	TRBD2	CASSYSAGGTDTQYF	TGTGCCAGCAGTTACTCGGCGGGGGGCACAGATACGCAGTATTTT